The 25 T cell receptor beta chains presented below share a single source sample, sequenced in a study of cytomegalovirus exposure and HLA in healthy donors. Primers included in the PCR were 60 Vbeta and 13 Jbeta primers. Generated by immunoSEQ multiplex PCR, the TCRdb table keeps only in-frame clones and is missing some. Of some 100,000 clones listed, approximately 69% are singletons. The specimen was PBMCs. These receptors were obtained from a woman in her forties or fifties in good health and CMV-seropositive.

V usage is TRBV2 and J usage is TRBJ1-4; D not certain. This CDR3 has 14 amino acids. V shed 3 bases and J shed 4 bases, with 9 bases lying between them. The germline V gene encodes CDR1 SNHLY and CDR2 FYNNEI. CDR3 in DNA: TGTGCCAGCAGTGAGTCGCGGATTAATGAAAAACTGTTTTTT. Amino acid sequence: CASSESRINEKLFF.

The chain joins TRBV18 to TRBJ1-1; D ambiguous. The CDR3 loop spans 13 amino acids. From germline, CDR1 is KGHSH and CDR2 LQKENI. V lost 3 bases, J lost 11 bases, and 16 bases lay in between. Here the CDR3 DNA reads TGTGCCAGCTCACCCTCAGTGGGAGTGTCTGCTTTCTTT. The encoded protein is CASSPSVGVSAFF.

This clone showed up just a few times. This chain connects TRBV5-1 to TRBJ1-1; 9 nucleotides line up with TRBD1. The CDR3 has 15 amino acids. J gave up 3 bases and V 4 bases, and 7 bases lay outside the gene matches. In germline, CDR1 is SGHRS, CDR2 YFSETQ. As DNA, the CDR3 is TGCGCCAGCAGCCCGGGGACAGGGAAGGACACTGAAGCTTTCTTT. Translation: CASSPGTGKDTEAFF.

V gene TRBV6-5 combines with J gene TRBJ1-1, with 9 bases matching TRBD1. V shed 0 bases and J 5 bases; nucleotides not matched to a gene: 7. Germline V gene sequence: CDR1 MNHEY, CDR2 SVGAGI. The CDR3 runs to 16 residues. This CDR3 is CASSYSRDRARTEAFF. The CDR3 coding sequence is TGTGCCAGCAGTTACTCTAGGGACAGGGCGCGAACTGAAGCTTTCTTT.

The chain is built from TRBV6-1 and TRBJ2-1; 11 bases agree with TRBD2. The germline CDR1 and CDR2 sequences are MNHNS and SASEGT. Germline trimming cut 2 bases from V and 10 bases from J; bases unmatched to any gene: 7. CDR3 size: 15 residues. The CDR3 spells CASSEKTSGTFEQFF. CDR3 nucleotides: TGTGCCAGCAGTGAAAAGACTAGCGGGACGTTCGAGCAGTTCTTC.

The rearrangement uses TRBV19 and TRBJ1-1; D is unresolved. Germline V CDR1 and CDR2: LNHDA, SQIVND (reference sequence). Trimming removed 0 bases from V and 0 bases from J, with 14 bases in between. The CDR3 totals 17 residues. CDR3: CASSIDPGERVNTEAFF. CDR3 bases: TGTGCCAGTAGTATAGATCCCGGGGAGCGGGTGAACACTGAAGCTTTCTTT.

V is TRBV5-1 and J is TRBJ1-3; D is uncertain. The V end was cut by 0 bases, the J end by 9 bases, with 10 bases between. Germline values: CDR1 SGHRS, CDR2 YFSETQ. This CDR3 region has 13 residues. The CDR3 loop is CASSLDGLTTIYF. The DNA of the CDR3 is TGCGCCAGCAGCTTGGATGGCTTAACCACCATATATTTT.

This clone was counted a single time. The J gene is TRBJ1-1, the V gene TRBV19; unclear D gene. The V gene lost 3 bases and the J gene lost 0 bases, with 8 bases spanning the gap. Germline assignment: CDR1 LNHDA and CDR2 SQIVND (reference sequence). This CDR3 region has 14 residues. The CDR3 here is CASSMFPLNTEAFF. The CDR3, as DNA: TGTGCCAGTAGTATGTTCCCTCTGAACACTGAAGCTTTCTTT.

V is TRBV30 and J is TRBJ1-1; 9 nucleotides align to TRBD1. CDR3 length: 13 residues. Germline V gene data show CDR1 as GTSNPN and CDR2 as SVGIG (reference sequence). The CDR3 DNA reads TGTGCTCACACGGGACAGGGGAACACTGAAGCTTTCTTT. It is translated as CAHTGQGNTEAFF.

This chain links TRBV10-2 with TRBJ2-3; 10 bases are shared with TRBD2. CDR3 length: 16 residues. With 5 bases clipped from V and 0 bases from J, the junction kept 5 bases outside the gene matches. Germline V CDR1 and CDR2: WSHSY, SAAADI. The CDR3 reads CASSHYSGGSTDTQYF. The DNA for the CDR3 is TGCGCCAGCAGTCATTATAGCGGGGGGAGCACAGATACGCAGTATTTT.

V and J are TRBV6-5 and TRBJ1-1; the D gene is possibly TRBD1 (6 bases). Germline assignment: CDR1 MNHEY and CDR2 SVGAGI. Trimming removed 2 bases at V and 0 bases at J, with 10 bases between. This CDR3 region has 15 residues. CDR3 loop: CASSYGQIMNTEAFF. The CDR3 DNA reads as TGTGCCAGCAGTTACGGACAGATTATGAACACTGAAGCTTTCTTT.

The chain employs TRBV29-1 and TRBJ2-1; D gene uncertain. The CDR3 is 12 residues long. The V and J ends lost 1 base and 6 bases respectively, with 7 bases between them. The germline V gene encodes CDR1 SQVTM and CDR2 ANQGSEA. The CDR3 spells CSVEGGSNEQFF. In DNA, the CDR3 is TGCAGCGTTGAAGGAGGTAGCAATGAGCAGTTCTTC.

J is TRBJ1-2 and V is TRBV29-1, with 7 positions matching TRBD1. With V trimmed by 6 bases and J by 2 bases, 6 bases remained unmatched. Germline V gene data show CDR1 as SQVTM and CDR2 as ANQGSEA. The CDR3 has 13 residues. DNA of the CDR3: TGCAGCGTACCTCAGACAGGGAACTATGGCTACACCTTC. Translating it yields CSVPQTGNYGYTF.

The rearrangement uses TRBV28 and TRBJ1-1; 7 nucleotides align to TRBD1. There are 14 residues in the CDR3. Per germline, CDR1 MDHEN and CDR2 SYDVKM. The V segment lost 7 bases and the J segment 5 bases; nucleotides outside the gene matches: 10. The CDR3 bases are TGTGCCAGCATCATCCCGGGACAGCGGACTGAAGCTTTCTTT. The encoded protein is CASIIPGQRTEAFF.

The V call is TRBV18, the J call TRBJ1-1; a weak D match, TRBD1 (6 bases). Trimming pared 3 bases from V and 4 bases from J, leaving 12 bases between. The CDR3 is 14 amino acids. Germline loops: CDR1 KGHSH, CDR2 LQKENI. The DNA for the CDR3 is TGTGCCAGCTCACCGAGGCAGGGGACCACTGAAGCTTTCTTT. This gives the protein CASSPRQGTTEAFF.

The chain couples TRBV28 to TRBJ2-5; D is perhaps TRBD2 (5 bases). Deletions cut 1 base from V and 7 bases from J, with 16 bases between. Germline-derived CDR1 and CDR2 are MDHEN and SYDVKM. This CDR3 is built from 15 residues. The CDR3 sequence is CASSLLIGGDGTQYF. The CDR3 DNA is TGTGCCAGCAGTTTATTGATTGGAGGCGATGGGACCCAGTACTTC.

This clone was observed a handful of times. V and J are TRBV6-1 and TRBJ2-7, with D hard to call. Germline V gives CDR1 MNHNS, CDR2 SASEGT. This CDR3 is built from 15 residues. Trimming stripped 0 bases from V and 0 bases from J, with 9 bases between. CDR3 coding DNA: TGTGCCAGCAGTGAAGCGTTCCTTAGCTCCTACGAGCAGTACTTC. It yields the protein CASSEAFLSSYEQYF.

The chain couples TRBV2 to TRBJ1-2, with 7 bases that match TRBD1. The CDR3 is 13 residues long. With V trimmed by 6 bases and J by 4 bases, 5 bases remained unmatched. Germline loops: CDR1 SNHLY, CDR2 FYNNEI. The CDR3 reads CASRKQGSYGYTF. The CDR3 DNA reads as TGTGCCAGCAGGAAACAGGGGTCCTATGGCTACACCTTC.

This chain connects TRBV28 to TRBJ2-7; 8 bases are a match to TRBD1. From germline, CDR1 is MDHEN and CDR2 SYDVKM. The CDR3 is 13 amino acids. V dropped 6 bases and J dropped 6; count of bases not matched to a gene: 7. The CDR3 sequence is CASRTGTGPEQYF. CDR3 DNA sequence: TGTGCCAGCAGAACCGGGACAGGCCCCGAGCAGTACTTC.

This chain connects TRBV15 to TRBJ2-1; 7 nucleotides match TRBD2. V was clipped by 0 bases and J by 6 bases; unmatched bases: 11. CDR1 and CDR2 (germline): LNHNV, YYDKDF (reference sequence). The CDR3 is 17 residues long. The CDR3 is CATSRDLQAGKFNEQFF. In nucleotides, the CDR3 is TGTGCCACCAGCAGAGATCTTCAAGCGGGAAAATTCAATGAGCAGTTCTTC.

This chain links TRBV7-9 with TRBJ1-2; 12 bases match TRBD1. The ends lost 5 bases at V and 2 bases at J; junction bases unmatched: 3. The length of the CDR3 is 15 residues. Looked up from germline, CDR1 is SEHNR and CDR2 is FQNEAQ (reference sequence). The CDR3: CASSRGTGGNYGYTF. Here the CDR3 DNA reads TGTGCCAGCAGCCGTGGGACAGGGGGCAACTATGGCTACACCTTC.

V usage is TRBV5-4 and J usage is TRBJ2-5; 7 bases are a match to TRBD2. The ends lost 4 bases at V and 4 bases at J; junction bases unmatched: 10. Per the germline V gene, CDR1 is SGHNT and CDR2 is YYREEE (reference sequence). The CDR3 is made up of 15 amino acids. The CDR3 is CASSPPGGLGETQYF. Here the CDR3 DNA reads TGTGCCAGCAGCCCCCCGGGGGGACTGGGAGAGACCCAGTACTTC.

The genes are TRBV7-2 and TRBJ1-2; tentatively, D is TRBD1 (5 bases). With 5 bases removed from V and 4 bases from J, the gap between germline ends came to 14 bases. CDR1 and CDR2 (germline): SGHTA, FQGNSA. The CDR3 spans 14 residues. CDR3 nucleotide sequence: TGTGCCAGCAGCACCAAGGCGCAGGGCTATGGCTACACCTTC. Translation gives CASSTKAQGYGYTF.

This chain connects TRBV7-6 to TRBJ1-2; the D gene is possibly TRBD1 (5 bases). This CDR3 has 14 residues. V was clipped by 1 base and J by 5 bases, with 11 bases between them. Germline values: CDR1 SGHVS, CDR2 FNYEAQ. CDR3 protein: CASSLGPGGYGYTF. CDR3 in DNA: TGTGCCAGCAGCTTAGGGCCTGGGGGGTATGGCTACACCTTC.

DNA for the CDR3: TGTGCCATCAGGGGGGGACAGGCCATCTCCTACGAGCAGTACTTC. Its protein product is CAIRGGQAISYEQYF. This chain links TRBV10-3 with TRBJ2-7; 8 nucleotides line up with TRBD1. V gave up 6 bases and J gave up 0 bases; unmatched junction bases: 7. Per germline, CDR1 ENHRY and CDR2 SYGVKD. This CDR3 is built from 15 residues.